Each of the 27 T cell receptor beta chains below was sequenced from the same sample in a study of control samples from healthy donors and cancer patients. The assay was immunoSEQ multiplex PCR, and TCRdb's table has in-frame clones only and misses some. This sample carries tens of thousands of clones, roughly 87% of them seen once, and the ten largest clones take over 13%. The sequencing sample was made of PBMCs. The receptors originated from a man aged 55 to 70 with head and neck cancer.

The chain's CDR3 is CASSPPAAGGNNEQFF. In nucleotides, the CDR3 is TGTGCCAGCAGCCCACCAGCAGCGGGAGGCAACAATGAGCAGTTCTTC. The rearrangement joins TRBV6-6 to TRBJ2-1; 9 bases align to TRBD2. The CDR3 is 16 amino acids. Germline CDR1 is MNHNY and CDR2 is SVGAGI (reference sequence). With V trimmed by 6 bases and J by 5 bases, 11 bases remained unmatched.

There are a few counts of this clone. This sequence joins TRBV5-1 and TRBJ2-1, with TRBD2 matching 8 bases. Germline assignment: CDR1 SGHRS and CDR2 YFSETQ. The CDR3 runs to 18 residues. The V segment lost 0 bases and the J segment 4 bases; nucleotides outside the gene matches: 12. CDR3 bases: TGCGCCAGCAGCTTGGGGCTCGTAGCGGGATTAATGTACAATGAGCAGTTCTTC. Translation: CASSLGLVAGLMYNEQFF.

CDR3 amino acids: CASSDFSGGQETQYF. Here the CDR3 DNA reads TGCGCCAGCAGTGATTTTAGCGGGGGACAAGAGACCCAGTACTTC. The chain combines TRBV10-1 with TRBJ2-5; 9 bases line up with TRBD2. The germline V gene has CDR1 WNHNN and CDR2 SYGVQD (reference sequence). This CDR3 comprises 15 residues. Unmatched junction bases numbered 4, after V lost 3 bases and J lost 2 bases.

The V gene is TRBV6-2 or TRBV6-3, the J gene TRBJ2-3; 13 nucleotides match TRBD2. The V segment lost 5 bases and the J segment 10 bases; nucleotides outside the gene matches: 9. The CDR3 covers 15 residues. Per the germline V gene, CDR1 is MNHEY and CDR2 is SVGEGT. The DNA for the CDR3 is TGTGCCAGCAGTCCCGGACTAGCGGGAGCTGTTCCGCAGTATTTT. Protein sequence: CASSPGLAGAVPQYF.

This chain uses TRBV6-2 or TRBV6-3 with TRBJ2-5; D perhaps matches TRBD1 (5 bases). Trimming stripped 5 bases from V and 2 bases from J, with 6 bases between. The CDR3 is 12 amino acids. Germline V gives CDR1 MNHEY, CDR2 SVGEGT. The CDR3 here is CASSRQQETQYF. The CDR3 DNA reads as TGTGCCAGCAGTCGACAGCAAGAGACCCAGTACTTC.

The J gene is TRBJ2-5, the V gene TRBV10-3; D uncertain. Between the trimmed V and J ends, which lost 5 bases and 2 bases, there was a span of 6 bases. Germline V lookup: CDR1 ENHRY, CDR2 SYGVKD. The CDR3 loop spans 12 amino acids. This chain's CDR3 is CAISQEQETQYF. The CDR3 nucleotides read TGTGCCATCAGTCAGGAGCAAGAGACCCAGTACTTC.

This rearrangement joins TRBV6-5 to TRBJ1-2, with 7 bases aligning to TRBD1. There are 13 residues in the CDR3. J lost 6 bases, V lost 5 bases, and 6 bases had no gene match. Per the germline V gene, CDR1 is MNHEY and CDR2 is SVGAGI. The CDR3 spells CASSTQGDHGYTF. CDR3 sequence (DNA): TGTGCCAGCAGTACTCAGGGGGACCATGGCTACACCTTC.

This clone was recorded a few times. The CDR3 bases are TGCAGCGTCCACGATATGGACAAGGACTATGGCTACACCTTC. Translated: CSVHDMDKDYGYTF. The rearrangement links TRBV29-1 to TRBJ1-2; the D gene is possibly TRBD1 (5 bases). Germline values: CDR1 SQVTM, CDR2 ANQGSEA. Trimming left V 6 bases short and J 3 bases short, with 17 bases between. The CDR3 sequence is 14 residues long.

The chain has TRBV27 and TRBJ2-5; 7 nucleotides agree with TRBD1. The ends lost 1 base at V and 1 base at J; junction bases unmatched: 0. The CDR3 runs 14 residues. Germline V gives CDR1 MNHEY, CDR2 SMNVEV (reference sequence). The CDR3 DNA follows: TGTGCCAGCAGTTTATACAGGGGCCAAGAGACCCAGTACTTC. As protein: CASSLYRGQETQYF.

This clone was detected only once. This chain uses TRBV19 with TRBJ1-5, with D possibly matching TRBD1 (5 bases). This CDR3 is built from 16 residues. V dropped 9 bases and J dropped 1 base, with 19 bases sitting between them. The germline gives CDR1 LNHDA, CDR2 SQIVND (reference sequence). CDR3 bases: TGTGCCAGGAGGCTAAGGGGCAAGGTAAGCAATCAGCCCCAGCATTTT. Translated: CARRLRGKVSNQPQHF.

This chain joins TRBV5-1 and TRBJ2-1; perhaps TRBD1 as D (5 bases). The germline CDR1 and CDR2 sequences are SGHRS and YFSETQ. V was trimmed by 3 bases and J by 9 bases, leaving 13 bases between them. The CDR3 extends over 13 amino acids. CDR3 in amino acids: CASSYRTWGEQFF. The CDR3 nucleotides are TGCGCCAGCAGCTACCGGACATGGGGTGAGCAGTTCTTC.

V usage is TRBV7-9 and J usage is TRBJ2-1; unclear D gene. This CDR3 is 13 amino acids long. V lost 3 bases, J lost 2 bases, and 5 bases lay in between. Germline V lookup: CDR1 SEHNR, CDR2 FQNEAQ (reference sequence). The CDR3 spells CASSLGTYNEQFF. CDR3 coding DNA: TGTGCCAGCAGCTTGGGCACCTACAATGAGCAGTTCTTC.

The CDR3 is CASSQEPRDRNNEQFF. CDR3 bases: TGCGCCAGCAGCCAAGAGCCCCGGGACAGAAACAATGAGCAGTTCTTC. The chain combines TRBV4-3 with TRBJ2-1; 7 nucleotides align to TRBD1. Germline CDR1 and CDR2: LGHNA and YSLEER. V dropped 0 bases and J dropped 5; count of bases not matched to a gene: 7. CDR3 length: 16 residues.

This clone came up once. The chain joins TRBV4-2 to TRBJ1-2, with unresolved D. The V end was cut by 4 bases, the J end by 8 bases, with 17 bases between. Germline lookup yields CDR1 LGHNA and CDR2 YNFKEQ. The CDR3 consists of 14 residues. CDR3 DNA sequence: TGTGCCAGCAGCCCTCAGGACGTCAGTAGGGGCTACACCTTC. Encoded protein: CASSPQDVSRGYTF.

About this clone itself: Other DNA variants within this sample encode the same CDR3. The chain employs TRBV7-9 and TRBJ2-1, with D unclear. Germline-derived CDR1 and CDR2 are SEHNR and FQNEAQ (reference sequence). The V end was cut by 1 base, the J end by 4 bases, with 8 bases between. The CDR3 sequence is 14 residues long. This CDR3 is CASSLGRDYNEQFF. In DNA, the CDR3 is TGTGCCAGCAGCTTAGGACGAGATTACAATGAGCAGTTCTTC. Filled out from reference TRBV7-9 and TRBJ2-1, the complete variable domain reads DTGVSQNPRHKITKRGQNVTFRCDPISEHNRLYWYRQTLGQGPEFLTYFQNEAQLEKSRLLSDRFSAERPKGSFSTLEIQRTEQGDSAMYLCASSLGRDYNEQFFGPGTRLTVL.

The chain combines TRBV10-2 with TRBJ1-2, with unresolved D. Trimming pared 3 bases from V and 7 bases from J, leaving 9 bases between. CDR1 is WSHSY, CDR2 SAAADI, per germline. The CDR3 is made up of 12 amino acids. The CDR3 sequence is CASSESNTGYTF. CDR3 nucleotides: TGCGCCAGCAGTGAATCCAATACTGGCTACACCTTC.

The chain uses TRBV7-9 and TRBJ2-5, with 11 bases matching TRBD1. Unmatched junction bases numbered 7, after V lost 5 bases and J lost 5 bases. The V gene's germline CDR1 is SEHNR and CDR2 FQNEAQ (reference sequence). This CDR3 region has 15 residues. The DNA for the CDR3 is TGTGCCAGCAGCCGCCGGGACAGGGGGTTTGAGACCCAGTACTTC. Its protein is CASSRRDRGFETQYF. The variable domain in full, with the rest retrieved from reference TRBV7-9 and TRBJ2-5, is DTGVSQNPRHKITKRGQNVTFRCDPISEHNRLYWYRQTLGQGPEFLTYFQNEAQLEKSRLLSDRFSAERPKGSFSTLEIQRTEQGDSAMYLCASSRRDRGFETQYFGPGTRLLVL.

The V gene is TRBV7-2, the J gene TRBJ2-3; the D gene could be TRBD1 or TRBD2 (6 bases each). The ends were cut back, 3 bases at V and 6 bases at J, with 19 bases in the middle. The CDR3 has 16 residues. Germline CDR1 is SGHTA and CDR2 is FQGNSA. CDR3: CASSFVAVWQGDTQYF. For the CDR3, the DNA is TGTGCCAGCAGCTTCGTAGCGGTTTGGCAGGGGGATACGCAGTATTTT.

This clone was counted a few times. The V gene is TRBV19, the J gene TRBJ1-5; a weak D match, TRBD1 (5 bases). CDR1 and CDR2 from the germline V gene are LNHDA and SQIVND (reference sequence). This CDR3 spans 13 amino acids. The V gene lost 4 bases and the J gene lost 2 bases, with 6 bases spanning the gap. CDR3 coding DNA: TGTGCCAGTAGTACGACAGGCAATCAGCCCCAGCATTTT. Its translation: CASSTTGNQPQHF. The full variable domain, completed using reference TRBV19 and TRBJ1-5, is DGGITQSPKYLFRKEGQNVTLSCEQNLNHDAMYWYRQDPGQGLRLIYYSQIVNDFQKGDIAEGYSVSREKKESFPLTVTSAQKNPTAFYLCASSTTGNQPQHFGDGTRLSIL.

CDR3 loop: CASSLGAFGTQYF. DNA for the CDR3: TGTGCCAGCAGCTTAGGAGCCTTTGGGACCCAGTACTTC. The chain combines TRBV7-2 with TRBJ2-5; D is uncertain. V was cut by 1 base and J by 7 bases, with 10 bases left in between. CDR1 is SGHTA and CDR2 is FQGNSA in the germline V gene. This CDR3 is 13 amino acids long. The entire variable domain, with the rest obtained from reference TRBV7-2 and TRBJ2-5, is as follows: GAGVSQSPSNKVTEKGKDVELRCDPISGHTALYWYRQSLGQGLEFLIYFQGNSAPDKSGLPSDRFSAERTGGSVSTLTIQRTQQEDSAVYLCASSLGAFGTQYFGPGTRLLVL.

The chain joins TRBV2 to TRBJ2-1, with TRBD2 matching 12 bases. Germline loops: CDR1 SNHLY, CDR2 FYNNEI. The CDR3 is 16 residues long. J lost 1 base, V lost 11 bases, and 9 bases had no gene match. The CDR3 sequence: CACTRGTSGSYNEQFF. The CDR3 nucleotides are TGTGCCTGCACCCGAGGGACTAGCGGGTCCTACAATGAGCAGTTCTTC.

The CDR3 DNA follows: TGTGCCAGCAGCCCCCGGGCCGCGAACACCGGGGAGCTGTTTTTT. Its protein is CASSPRAANTGELFF. V is TRBV3-1 (or the pseudogene TRBV3-2) and J is TRBJ2-2; D is ambiguous. CDR3 length: 15 residues. Germline lookup yields CDR1 LGHDT and CDR2 YNNKEL (reference sequence). V lost 4 bases, J lost 0 bases, and 9 bases lay in between.

The chain links TRBV4-2 to TRBJ1-2; no clear D. Trimming stripped 4 bases from V and 8 bases from J, with 14 bases between. Germline CDR1 reads LGHNA; CDR2 reads YNFKEQ. The CDR3 runs to 13 residues. The CDR3 sequence is CASSPLGVEGYTF. CDR3 in DNA: TGTGCCAGCAGCCCCCTCGGGGTGGAGGGCTACACCTTC.

The chain couples TRBV13 to TRBJ2-7, with D tentatively TRBD2 (5 bases). Germline V CDR1 and CDR2: PRHDT, FYEKMQ (reference sequence). The V and J ends lost 1 base and 8 bases respectively, with 9 bases between them. The CDR3 is 12 amino acids. The CDR3 DNA sequence: TGTGCCAGCAGCTTAGATGGGGAGAAGCAGTACTTC. Translated, it gives CASSLDGEKQYF.

This clone was recorded once. This rearrangement joins TRBV7-3 to TRBJ2-7; D is uncertain. CDR3 size: 16 residues. Trimming cost V 5 bases and J 5 bases, with 22 bases left between them. Germline V gene sequence: CDR1 SGHTA, CDR2 FQGTGA. This CDR3 is CASSAKDIRDVDEQYF. The CDR3 DNA reads TGTGCCAGCAGCGCCAAAGACATAAGGGATGTCGACGAGCAGTACTTC. The full variable domain, completed using reference TRBV7-3 and TRBJ2-7, is GAGVSQTPSNKVTEKGKYVELRCDPISGHTALYWYRQSLGQGPEFLIYFQGTGAADDSGLPNDRFFAVRPEGSVSTLKIQRTERGDSAVYLCASSAKDIRDVDEQYFGPGTRLTVT.

The genes are TRBV5-1 and TRBJ2-4, with D possibly being TRBD2 (6 bases). The germline V gene encodes CDR1 SGHRS and CDR2 YFSETQ. The CDR3 is 18 residues long. The V and J ends lost 0 bases and 12 bases respectively, with 28 bases between them. CDR3 DNA sequence: TGCGCCAGCAGCTTGGGTCCGGGACCGCCGCGGGAAGGTAGGGCTCAGTACTTC. As protein: CASSLGPGPPREGRAQYF. The variable domain in full, completed from reference TRBV5-1 and TRBJ2-4, reads KAGVTQTPRYLIKTRGQQVTLSCSPISGHRSVSWYQQTPGQGLQFLFEYFSETQRNKGNFPGRFSGRQFSNSRSEMNVSTLELGDSALYLCASSLGPGPPREGRAQYFGAGTRLSVL.

This clone appeared once. This chain uses TRBV6-5 with TRBJ1-6, with a possible D match to TRBD1 (5 bases). Germline lookup yields CDR1 MNHEY and CDR2 SVGAGI. V lost 0 bases, J lost 4 bases, and 10 bases lay in between. The CDR3 is 16 residues long. The CDR3 sequence is CASSYSGAEYNSPLHF. Written as DNA, the CDR3 is TGTGCCAGCAGTTACTCTGGGGCTGAATATAATTCACCCCTCCACTTT.